This T cell receptor beta chain came from a study of T cells of healthy individuals. This clonotype was picked up a small number of times. Germline lookup yields CDR1 SQVTM and CDR2 ANQGSEA. This CDR3 region has 14 residues. The ends lost 6 bases at V and 6 bases at J; junction bases unmatched: 7. TCRdb used MiXCR to reprocess the 5' RACE reads, holding one entry per CDR3 protein. The sample records more than 85,000 distinct CDR3 sequences, 17% being singletons. This chain uses TRBV29-1 with TRBJ2-1, with 11 bases lining up with TRBD2. The source of this sequence is a human donor in good health. CDR3 DNA: TGCAGCGTCTCTAGCGGGGGGTCGGGCAATGAGCAGTTCTTC. It codes for CSVSSGGSGNEQFF.